This T cell receptor (beta chain) was sequenced during a study of blood T cell repertoires in COVID-19. At the level of the study: Some COVID-19 samples were acute and others convalescent; all came from the United States, Italy and Spain.

TCRdb's table, derived via immunoSEQ multiplex PCR, lists solely in-frame clones and lacks some. The table lists some 170,000 clones, around 76% of them singletons. CDR1 and CDR2 (germline): MDHEN, SYDVKM. After removal of 4 bases from V and 3 bases from J, the junction contained 9 bases not matched to a gene. The CDR3 is 15 amino acids. The J gene is TRBJ2-7, the V gene TRBV28; 7 nucleotides agree with TRBD2. Sequencing was done on a sample of peripheral blood. The receptor's source is a woman aged 65 to 85 with acute or convalescent COVID-19. The CDR3 DNA follows: TGTGCCAGCAGTTCTCTTGGCGGGGGAAACTACGAGCAGTACTTC. Protein sequence: CASSSLGGGNYEQYF.